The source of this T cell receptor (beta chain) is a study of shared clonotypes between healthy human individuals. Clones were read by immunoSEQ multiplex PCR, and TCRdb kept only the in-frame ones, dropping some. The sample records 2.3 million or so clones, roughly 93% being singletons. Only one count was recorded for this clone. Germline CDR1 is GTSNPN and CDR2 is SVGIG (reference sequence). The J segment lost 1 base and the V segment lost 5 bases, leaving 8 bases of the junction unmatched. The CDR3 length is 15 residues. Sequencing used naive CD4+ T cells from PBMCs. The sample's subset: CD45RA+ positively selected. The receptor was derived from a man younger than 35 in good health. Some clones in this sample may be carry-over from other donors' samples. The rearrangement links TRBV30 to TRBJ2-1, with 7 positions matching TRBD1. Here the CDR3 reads CAWEVGDSSYNEQFF. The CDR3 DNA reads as TGTGCCTGGGAAGTAGGGGACAGTTCCTACAATGAGCAGTTCTTC. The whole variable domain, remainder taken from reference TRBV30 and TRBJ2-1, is SQTIHQWPATLVQPVGSPLSLECTVEGTSNPNLYWYRQAAGRGLQLLFYSVGIGQISSEVPQNLSASRPQDRQFILSSKKLLLSDSGFYLCAWEVGDSSYNEQFFGPGTRLTVL.